These 12 T cell receptor beta chains originate from one sample sequenced in a study of PD-L1 blockade in urothelial cancer. Sequencing was performed with immunoSEQ multiplex PCR; in TCRdb, only in-frame clones are kept and a portion is missing. The sample yields some 44,000 clones, more than 75% seen once. This sample's time point: pretreatment peripheral blood. The input for sequencing was PBMCs, taken around atezolizumab (anti-PD-L1) treatment. The receptors originated from a man aged 55 to 70 with urothelial cancer.

This chain links TRBV7-2 with TRBJ2-1, with TRBD2 matching 9 bases. The CDR3 contains 17 residues. Looked up from germline, CDR1 is SGHTA and CDR2 is FQGNSA. Trimming at V came to 2 bases and at J to 2 bases, leaving 7 bases not matched to a gene. Here the CDR3 DNA reads TGTGCCAGCAGCTTAAATAGCGGGAGTTCAACCTACAATGAGCAGTTCTTC. Translating it yields CASSLNSGSSTYNEQFF.

The chain combines TRBV19 with TRBJ1-2, with TRBD1 matching 10 bases. Germline CDR1 LNHDA, CDR2 SQIVND (reference sequence). Unmatched junction bases numbered 9, after V lost 7 bases and J lost 4 bases. The CDR3 sequence is 15 residues long. The CDR3 nucleotides read TGTGCCAGTACGGCACGGGACAGGGGACTCTATGGCTACACCTTC. It translates to CASTARDRGLYGYTF.

This clone was seen more than once but under ten times. The chain uses TRBV27 and TRBJ1-1; 7 bases fit TRBD1. After removal of 10 bases from V and 3 bases from J, the junction contained 11 bases not matched to a gene. Germline values: CDR1 MNHEY, CDR2 SMNVEV (reference sequence). The length of the CDR3 is 14 residues. The DNA of the CDR3 is TGTGCCACCCGCGTCGGCAGGGGGGACACTGAAGCTTTCTTT. This encodes CATRVGRGDTEAFF.

The J gene is TRBJ2-1, the V gene TRBV6-1; 7 nucleotides agree with TRBD2. Germline CDR1 MNHNS, CDR2 SASEGT. This CDR3 spans 16 amino acids. Trimming took 3 bases from V and 8 from J; bases not matched to a gene: 13. CDR3 sequence reads: CASSEGLQRGADEQFF. CDR3 sequence (DNA): TGTGCCAGCAGTGAGGGCCTCCAGCGGGGTGCGGATGAGCAGTTCTTC.

This clone was seen a single time. The chain carries TRBV28 and TRBJ1-2, with D perhaps TRBD1 (6 bases). The CDR3 spans 14 residues. Looked up from germline, CDR1 is MDHEN and CDR2 is SYDVKM. Trimming pared 3 bases from V and 0 bases from J, leaving 8 bases between. The CDR3 DNA is TGTGCCAGCAGTTTGGCAGGGGCTAACTATGGCTACACCTTC. This gives the protein CASSLAGANYGYTF.

The chain recombines TRBV27 with TRBJ2-1, with 7 positions matching TRBD2. CDR3 length equals 16 residues. Looked up from germline, CDR1 is MNHEY and CDR2 is SMNVEV (reference sequence). The junction had 8 bases not matched to a gene; V was cut back by 6 bases and J by 0 bases. The CDR3 region has the DNA TGTGCCAGCAGCGTTAGCGGGCGTAGCTCCTACAATGAGCAGTTCTTC. Translated, it gives CASSVSGRSSYNEQFF.

The rearrangement joins TRBV11-3 to TRBJ2-5; no clear D. Germline V gene data show CDR1 as SGHNT and CDR2 as YENEEA. The CDR3 sequence is 13 residues long. The germline V and J ends were trimmed by 5 bases and 2 bases, with 9 bases remaining between them. CDR3 loop: CASSVQPQETQYF. CDR3 bases: TGTGCCAGCAGCGTACAGCCTCAAGAGACCCAGTACTTC.

This clone was recorded once. V usage is TRBV5-1 and J usage is TRBJ2-3, with TRBD1 as a possible D gene (6 bases). Looked up from germline, CDR1 is SGHRS and CDR2 is YFSETQ. The V end lost 4 bases, the J end lost 0 bases, and 12 bases lay between the germline ends. The CDR3 is made up of 15 amino acids. This CDR3 reads CASSPSRGSTDTQYF. The CDR3 nucleotides are TGCGCCAGCAGCCCAAGCAGGGGAAGCACAGATACGCAGTATTTT.

The chain has TRBV5-1 and TRBJ2-1; 13 bases match TRBD2. This CDR3 spans 14 amino acids. The V gene's germline CDR1 is SGHRS and CDR2 YFSETQ. Unmatched junction bases numbered 5, after V lost 7 bases and J lost 7 bases. The CDR3 spells CASYGLAGENEQFF. Here the CDR3 DNA reads TGCGCCAGCTATGGACTAGCGGGGGAAAATGAGCAGTTCTTC.

Regarding this clone: Other DNA sequences in this specimen translate into the identical CDR3. The chain uses TRBV11-1 and TRBJ2-7; D gene unclear. Germline CDR1 is SGHAT and CDR2 is FQDESV (reference sequence). V was trimmed by 1 base and J by 7 bases, leaving 14 bases between them. This CDR3 is built from 14 residues. CDR3: CASSLEQPPLEQYF. CDR3 in DNA: TGTGCCAGCAGCTTAGAACAGCCCCCCCTAGAGCAGTACTTC. The complete variable domain, with remaining parts taken from reference TRBV11-1 and TRBJ2-7, reads EAEVAQSPRYKITEKSQAVAFWCDPISGHATLYWYRQILGQGPELLVQFQDESVVDDSQLPKDRFSAERLKGVDSTLKIQPAELGDSAMYLCASSLEQPPLEQYFGPGTRLTVT.

There are a few counts of this clone. The CDR3 DNA is TGTGCCAGCAGCTTAGGCAGAAACACTGAAGCTTTCTTT. Translation: CASSLGRNTEAFF. The chain couples TRBV7-2 to TRBJ1-1; D uncertain. Trimming removed 1 base from V and 2 bases from J, with 5 bases in between. The CDR3 has 13 amino acids. The germline V gene has CDR1 SGHTA and CDR2 FQGNSA.

This chain uses TRBV11-2 with TRBJ2-2; 8 bases agree with TRBD1. Losses at the gene ends were 5 bases for V and 7 bases for J; bases not matched to a gene: 9. The CDR3 length is 15 residues. CDR1 and CDR2 from the germline V gene are SGHAT and FQNNGV. The CDR3 nucleotides read TGTGCCAGCAGCCAGGGGGCCCGAAGTGTCGGGGAGCTGTTTTTT. Translation: CASSQGARSVGELFF.